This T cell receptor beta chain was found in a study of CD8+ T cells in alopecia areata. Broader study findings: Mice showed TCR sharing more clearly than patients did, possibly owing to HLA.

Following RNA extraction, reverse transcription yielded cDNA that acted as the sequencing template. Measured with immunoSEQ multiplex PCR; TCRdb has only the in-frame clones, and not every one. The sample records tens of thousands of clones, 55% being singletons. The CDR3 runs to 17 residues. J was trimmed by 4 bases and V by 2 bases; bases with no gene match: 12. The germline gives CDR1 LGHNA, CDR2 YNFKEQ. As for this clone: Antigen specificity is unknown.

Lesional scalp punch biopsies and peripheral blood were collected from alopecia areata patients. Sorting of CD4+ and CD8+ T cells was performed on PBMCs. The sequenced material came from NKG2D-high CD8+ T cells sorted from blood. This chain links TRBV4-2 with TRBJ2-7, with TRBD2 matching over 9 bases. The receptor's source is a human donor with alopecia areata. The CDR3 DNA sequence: TGTGCCAGCAGCCAATTTCCCGCGGGAGGGTCTTTGTACGAGCAGTACTTC. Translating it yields CASSQFPAGGSLYEQYF.